The 5 T cell receptor beta chains below were found in one sample sequenced in a study of read filtering for tumor transcriptome and immune sequencing. From 400 to 450 ng of RNA, a library with molecular barcoded alpha/delta and beta/gamma adaptors was made. TCRdb called the reads again in MiXCR, with one record for every CDR3 protein. The profile covers over 55,000 distinct CDR3 sequences, with more than 11% appearing a single time and 45% taken by the ten largest. The specimen sequenced was a population of CD138-negative cells sorted from bone marrow. The receptors here all came from a donor at least 40 years old with multiple myeloma.

In this sample, this clonotype turned up many times. The chain joins TRBV29-1 to TRBJ1-1; tentative D call: TRBD1 (5 bases). Trimming stripped 1 base from V and 1 base from J, with 7 bases between. This CDR3 has 13 amino acids. The germline gives CDR1 SQVTM, CDR2 ANQGSEA. CDR3 sequence (DNA): TGCAGCGTTGAAGGAACAGGGAACACTGAAGCTTTCTTT. This gives the protein CSVEGTGNTEAFF.

This clonotype was counted between two and nine times. The V and J genes are TRBV7-9 and TRBJ2-7; 8 bases match TRBD1. Germline V gene lookup returns CDR1 SEHNR and CDR2 FQNEAQ (reference sequence). Trimming removed 5 bases from V and 1 base from J; junction bases left unmatched: 10. This CDR3 region has 16 residues. The CDR3, as DNA: TGTGCCAGCAGCACCTTACCGGGACAGGATTCCTACGAGCAGTACTTC. Its protein product is CASSTLPGQDSYEQYF.

This clonotype appeared a few times. V and J are TRBV7-9 and TRBJ2-4; possibly TRBD1 or TRBD2 for D (5 bases each). The CDR3 runs 14 residues. Trimming cost V 5 bases and J 6 bases, with 14 bases left between them. Germline V CDR1 and CDR2: SEHNR, FQNEAQ (reference sequence). The CDR3 is CASSIQEDGNIQYF. The CDR3 DNA follows: TGTGCCAGCAGCATACAGGAGGACGGAAACATTCAGTACTTC.

About this clonotype: This could be a read error, since a much larger clone is one nucleotide away. This chain connects TRBV12-3 or TRBV12-4 to TRBJ1-4, with D perhaps matching TRBD1 (6 bases). The CDR3 loop spans 13 amino acids. CDR3 DNA sequence: TGTGCCAGCAGTCCCCAACAGGGAGGAAAACTGTCTTTT. It codes for CASSPQQGGKLSF.

This clonotype was recorded many times. The CDR3 protein is CASSPGMNTEAFF. The CDR3 bases are TGCGCCAGCAGCCCGGGGATGAACACTGAAGCTTTCTTT. The rearrangement links TRBV5-1 to TRBJ1-1; D is ambiguous. CDR1 and CDR2 (germline): SGHRS, YFSETQ. The CDR3 length is 13 residues. Trimming pared 4 bases from V and 0 bases from J, leaving 7 bases between.